The 16 T cell receptor beta chains given below trace back to one sample, sequenced in a study of T cell repertoires and HLA-DP antigens (dated by TCRdb to the late 2010s). Libraries came from the immunoSEQ multiplex PCR assay. In TCRdb, the immuneACCESS table is reduced to in-frame sequences with V and J assigned. These tables do not hold every clone; where another copy was compared, an unresolved V gene accounts for under half, and the others remain unexplained. The sample table shows roughly 120,000 clones, and roughly 92% are seen once. The ten largest clones capture 0.25% to 0.3% of the sample. For these receptors, no antigen is known. Sequencing used CD4+ T cells from PBMCs. These receptors came from a woman aged 18-35 years in good health and CMV-seronegative.

The genes are TRBV15 and TRBJ2-3, with 9 bases that match TRBD2. From germline, CDR1 is LNHNV and CDR2 YYDKDF (reference sequence). Losses at the gene ends were 5 bases for V and 7 bases for J; bases not matched to a gene: 13. This CDR3 has 16 residues. This chain's CDR3 is CATSQEAIAGAYTQYF. The CDR3 DNA is TGTGCCACCAGCCAGGAGGCGATAGCGGGGGCCTATACGCAGTATTTT.

This chain connects TRBV7-2 to TRBJ2-5; tentatively, D is TRBD2 (7 bases). Trimming removed 5 bases from V and 1 base from J, with 11 bases in between. From germline, CDR1 is SGHTA and CDR2 FQGNSA. This CDR3 spans 14 amino acids. Here the CDR3 reads CASSPRGAQETQYF. The CDR3 coding sequence is TGTGCCAGCAGCCCCCGGGGGGCCCAAGAGACCCAGTACTTC. Supplemented by reference TRBV7-2 and TRBJ2-5, the full variable domain reads GAGVSQSPSNKVTEKGKDVELRCDPISGHTALYWYRQSLGQGLEFLIYFQGNSAPDKSGLPSDRFSAERTGGSVSTLTIQRTQQEDSAVYLCASSPRGAQETQYFGPGTRLLVL.

V usage is TRBV7-2 and J usage is TRBJ1-2, with D possibly TRBD1 on 6 matching bases. V gave up 2 bases and J gave up 6 bases, with 19 bases separating them. From germline, CDR1 is SGHTA and CDR2 FQGNSA. The CDR3 is 16 residues long. The CDR3 nucleotides are TGTGCCAGCAGCTTAACTACCCTCAGGGGTGCTGATGGCTACACCTTC. This translates into CASSLTTLRGADGYTF.

The V call is TRBV18, the J call TRBJ2-6; 10 bases match TRBD1. Trimming removed 6 bases from V and 1 base from J; junction bases left unmatched: 6. The CDR3 runs to 17 residues. CDR1 is KGHSH and CDR2 is LQKENI in the germline V gene. CDR3 sequence reads: CASSWTGGGSGANVLTF. Here the CDR3 DNA reads TGTGCCAGCTCCTGGACAGGGGGGGGATCTGGGGCCAACGTCCTGACTTTC. Full variable domain (outside the CDR3, taken from reference TRBV18 and TRBJ2-6): NAGVMQNPRHLVRRRGQEARLRCSPMKGHSHVYWYRQLPEEGLKFMVYLQKENIIDESGMPKERFSAEFPKEGPSILRIQQVVRGDSAAYFCASSWTGGGSGANVLTFGAGSRLTVL.

V usage is TRBV28 and J usage is TRBJ2-4, with D maybe TRBD1 (5 bases). This CDR3 is 16 amino acids long. Germline V gene sequence: CDR1 MDHEN, CDR2 SYDVKM. Trimming left V 5 bases short and J 0 bases short, with 14 bases between. CDR3 region: CASSPDSGIAKNIQYF. CDR3 DNA sequence: TGTGCCAGCAGTCCCGACAGTGGGATAGCCAAAAACATTCAGTACTTC.

This clone has just one count. This chain joins TRBV5-1 and TRBJ2-7, with D tentatively TRBD2 (7 bases). Trimming took off 7 bases at V and 6 bases at J, with 11 bases between the two ends. Germline CDR1 reads SGHRS; CDR2 reads YFSETQ. The length of the CDR3 is 11 residues. The chain's CDR3 is CASARGGEQYF. The CDR3 nucleotides read TGCGCCAGCGCGAGGGGGGGCGAGCAGTACTTC.

The chain joins TRBV18 to TRBJ2-3; D is perhaps TRBD2 (6 bases). The germline gives CDR1 KGHSH, CDR2 LQKENI. V gave up 5 bases and J gave up 1 base, with 19 bases separating them. This CDR3 contains 17 residues. CDR3: CASSSNLKRVGTDTQYF. The CDR3, as DNA: TGTGCCAGCTCATCAAATCTGAAGCGGGTCGGCACAGATACGCAGTATTTT.

This rearrangement joins TRBV7-9 to TRBJ1-2; 7 bases agree with TRBD1. CDR3 size: 14 residues. J was trimmed by 2 bases and V by 5 bases; bases with no gene match: 5. Germline CDR1 reads SEHNR; CDR2 reads FQNEAQ (reference sequence). DNA for the CDR3: TGTGCCAGCAGCCCAGGGGGGGGAAACTATGGCTACACCTTC. Translating gives CASSPGGGNYGYTF.

This sequence joins TRBV5-1 and TRBJ2-1; D not certain. V was cut by 0 bases and J by 4 bases, with 8 bases left in between. The CDR3 spans 14 residues. Germline V lookup: CDR1 SGHRS, CDR2 YFSETQ. The CDR3 sequence: CASSLVGRYNEQFF. For the CDR3, the DNA is TGCGCCAGCAGCTTGGTGGGCCGATACAATGAGCAGTTCTTC.

The V gene is TRBV7-3, the J gene TRBJ2-3; the D gene could be TRBD1 or TRBD2 (5 bases each). CDR3 length: 14 residues. The germline gives CDR1 SGHTA, CDR2 FQGTGA. V lost 5 bases, J lost 8 bases, and 17 bases lay in between. The DNA for the CDR3 is TGTGCCAGCAGCCTCGGGACGGCGCCGGTTACGCAGTATTTT. It is translated as CASSLGTAPVTQYF.

This rearrangement joins TRBV2 to TRBJ2-7; TRBD1 matches 8 bases. The CDR3 is 14 residues long. Germline V gene lookup returns CDR1 SNHLY and CDR2 FYNNEI. V shed 8 bases and J 3 bases; nucleotides not matched to a gene: 9. CDR3 DNA sequence: TGTGCCAGCGGTCAAGGACAGGGATTCTACGAGCAGTACTTC. Amino acid sequence: CASGQGQGFYEQYF. Filled out from reference TRBV2 and TRBJ2-7, the complete variable domain reads EPEVTQTPSHQVTQMGQEVILRCVPISNHLYFYWYRQILGQKVEFLVSFYNNEISEKSEIFDDQFSVERPDGSNFTLKIRSTKLEDSAMYFCASGQGQGFYEQYFGPGTRLTVT.

The chain couples TRBV7-2 to TRBJ2-3; 9 nucleotides match TRBD2. V was clipped by 5 bases and J by 5 bases; unmatched bases: 14. This CDR3 spans 17 amino acids. In germline, CDR1 is SGHTA, CDR2 FQGNSA. The CDR3, as DNA: TGTGCCAGCAGCCAGCGCGGGGGGGCCGACGGTGGAGATACGCAGTATTTT. Residues: CASSQRGGADGGDTQYF. The whole variable domain, filled in from reference TRBV7-2 and TRBJ2-3, reads GAGVSQSPSNKVTEKGKDVELRCDPISGHTALYWYRQSLGQGLEFLIYFQGNSAPDKSGLPSDRFSAERTGGSVSTLTIQRTQQEDSAVYLCASSQRGGADGGDTQYFGPGTRLTVL.

The gene calls are TRBV9 and TRBJ2-7; 7 bases align to TRBD2. CDR1 and CDR2 (germline): SGDLS, YYNGEE. Trimming took 4 bases from V and 5 from J; bases not matched to a gene: 15. This CDR3 has 16 residues. The CDR3: CASSQTPGEGWDEQYF. The CDR3 nucleotides are TGTGCCAGCAGCCAAACTCCGGGGGAGGGGTGGGACGAGCAGTACTTC.

V is TRBV28 and J is TRBJ2-6; D not certain. The CDR3 spans 16 residues. Germline V CDR1 and CDR2: MDHEN, SYDVKM. V was pared by 2 bases and J by 5 bases, with 13 bases between. CDR3 nucleotides: TGTGCCAGCAGTTTAAAGAGGTCTCTGAGGGCCAACGTCCTGACTTTC. This sequence encodes CASSLKRSLRANVLTF.

V usage is TRBV6-5 and J usage is TRBJ1-2; the match to TRBD1 covers 7 bases. V lost 2 bases, J lost 4 bases, and 7 bases stayed unmatched. CDR1 and CDR2 from the germline V gene are MNHEY and SVGAGI. The CDR3 is 15 residues long. This CDR3 reads CASSYLRQGSYGYTF. The CDR3 nucleotides read TGTGCCAGCAGTTACCTGAGACAGGGATCCTATGGCTACACCTTC.

This clone has only a few counts. The CDR3 region is CASSPQANTGELFF. The CDR3 coding sequence is TGTGCCAGCTCACCCCAGGCGAACACCGGGGAGCTGTTTTTT. The chain employs TRBV18 and TRBJ2-2; D is unclear. Trimming left V 3 bases short and J 0 bases short, with 5 bases between. Germline V CDR1 and CDR2: KGHSH, LQKENI. The CDR3 has 14 residues.